The sequence of this T cell receptor (beta chain) was determined in a study of human T cells and chemical hapten exposure (dated by TCRdb to the early 2020s). About the full investigation: For sensitization, 2% DPC in acetone was applied to a 2 cm by 2 cm area of upper inner arm skin. Patients additionally received weekly therapeutic DPC doses to the scalp throughout the roughly 25-week study period. Patch testing on the upper back used Finn chambers containing 0.01% DPC, with scoring done after 6 days according to International Contact Dermatitis Research Group standards. The mostly female patient cohort included alopecia areata with under or over 50% scalp involvement, alopecia totalis and alopecia universalis. Libraries were pooled for sequencing, and per-sample TCR yields varied mainly because of small differences in library volumes within the pool. This study followed changes in the peripheral blood TCR repertoire in vivo during primary and secondary sensitization of alopecia patients to the hapten diphenylcyclopropenone (DPC). Blood samples were taken from patients before sensitization (week 0) and at 2, 6 and about 24 weeks after DPC sensitization. Approximately 28 alopecia patients gave blood for TCR sequencing at one to four time points (pre-sensitization, 2, 6 and 24 weeks). General findings and caveats noted by the study authors: Expanded TCRs formed significantly more large CDR3 similarity clusters than pre-sensitization or healthy control sets, consistent with antigen-driven responses. Alopecia, a presumed autoimmune disease, was present in all patients, so the immune response of the patients might differ from that of healthy individuals. After repeated subsampling, changes were observed in the strength of the expansion versus patch-test correlation and in the threshold at which the correlation became significant. Patch test score correlated positively with the number of PT1 expanded TCRs, reaching significance at thresholds 8, 16 and 32 but not at 4. DPC sensitization did not change the number of TCRs with a frequency above 1 in 1000, and there was no evidence of changes in global repertoire structure.

Library generation was performed with RACE. Sequencing relied on a NextSeq 500. During library preparation, unique molecular identifiers were attached to individual cDNA molecules so that TCRs could be counted quantitatively and reproducibly. Both TCR alpha and TCR beta chains were sequenced from each blood RNA sample. As for the authors' bioinformatics: A median of approximately 96,000 TCRs per sample was observed, with a range of roughly 23,224 to 700,000. V, J and CDR3 annotation of the TCR reads was carried out using the Decombinator software suite. Every sample was subsampled to the same number of TCRs (28,000) for the PS versus PT1 abundance plots. TCRs were defined as expanded if absent before sensitization and observed at least eight times at the 2-week time point. TCRdb took the public reads, trimmed them with fastp at Q25, ran MiXCR for clone calling and kept in-frame beta chains. Under each unique CDR3 protein, matching rows form one entry showing the most common genes and DNA. None of the V and J calls come from the authors' own analysis; TCRdb made them. Across this sample there are roughly 50,000 distinct CDR3 sequences, with 9.9% seen only once. The top ten clones comprise approximately 16% of the sample.

This clonotype was counted a few times. Its cognate antigen has yet to be identified. No qualities accompany the bases; no much larger clone lies one base away. Reading from cysteine to phenylalanine, the CDR3 counts 14 amino acids. The DNA shown is the 42-base CDR3, in frame from base 1. The germline V gene supplies CDR1 SNHLY and CDR2 FYNNEI. The junction shows trimming of 6 bases on V and 7 bases on J, plus 18 bases between the germline ends. Per the publication, the time point label means: patch test 3, about 24 weeks after DPC sensitization. Taken with the paper, the label for treatment or condition translates to: therapeutic diphenylcyclopropenone sensitization with weekly scalp DPC. At every patch-test visit, the blood draw took place before the patch test was put on. Patients were considered eligible if aged 18 to 70, diagnosed with alopecia and deemed suitable for DPC therapy, and patients were excluded if pregnant. Total RNA was isolated from unfractionated whole blood collected in Tempus Blood RNA tubes.

The TCR sequence derives from a woman between 35 and 50 years old with alopecia areata. Some clones in this sample may be carry-over from other donors' samples. The sequence is built from TRBV2 and TRBJ1-2, with the D gene too uncertain to name. Sample: whole blood, taken in connection with sensitization to the hapten diphenylcyclopropenone (DPC). The DNA reads as follows: TGTGCCAGCAGAGCCTATGTTAGGGCGGCTGGCTACACCTTC. The resulting protein is CASRAYVRAAGYTF.